The subject of this entry is one T cell receptor (beta chain). There is no known antigen for this receptor. Nothing much larger sits one base from this clone, and base qualities are not available. At diagnosis, peripheral blood, uninvolved tumor-adjacent lung and tumor were collected and were preserved as a mix of fresh-frozen and FFPE material. Blood samples were analyzed as peripheral blood mononuclear cells for TCR repertoire profiling. The data were taken from a study of T cells in localized non-small cell lung cancer (dated by TCRdb to about 2020). General notes on the study: The study examined T cell repertoires in approximately 240 patients with early-stage NSCLC and compared tumors with uninvolved tumor-adjacent lungs. The cohort comprised 200 to 300 treatment-naïve NSCLC patients with resected, localized lung tumors. The mean age of the NSCLC patients was roughly 70 years, with about 120 men and 85 to 110 women.

The immunoSEQ Assay was used to sequence TCR beta CDR3 regions from DNA. Per the authors' processing: T cell density was computed as TCR beta template counts normalized to usable DNA estimated by amplifying housekeeping genes. Richness was estimated using the preseqR package, with extrapolation to 400,000 templates for PBMC samples and to 120,000 templates for tissue samples. Clonality was calculated as one minus Pielou's evenness. To identify tissue-enriched TCRs, differential abundance testing was run on productive amino-acid clonotypes with a minimum total count of 5 and an alpha of 0.1. The Jaccard Index and the Morisita Overlap Index were used to measure repertoire overlap between compartments. GLIPH clustered TCR beta CDR3s with public tetramer-defined viral CDR3s; viral motifs required at least three viral sequences plus V-gene enrichment. This immuneACCESS table, as held by TCRdb, lists in-frame sequences with V and J called but not all clones. Of the missing ones, under half trace to an unresolved V gene in checked studies; the others have no known cause. V and J calls and clone size are copied from that table; D and trimming were computed from the DNA. In all, the sample holds 53,000 or so clones, and approximately 80% of those were seen once. Roughly 17% of the sample is taken by the ten largest.

CDR1 is given as SGDLS and CDR2 as YYNGEE, both from the germline V gene. V gives up 4 bases and J gives up 5 bases, and the segment between their germline ends measures 21 bases. Including the terminal cysteine and phenylalanine, the CDR3 comprises 16 residues. The kept DNA is CDR3 alone, 48 bases in frame from the first base. Beyond this particular receptor, the publication reports: Since the design was exploratory, TCR variables were selected using unadjusted p-values with no false-discovery rate correction. Uninvolved tumor-adjacent lung showed the highest T cell clonality, higher than tumor, which suggests more focused antigenic responses in the adjacent lung. A median of approximately 62 of the top 100 tumor clones turned up in the paired uninvolved adjacent lung, and under 30 of those clones also ranked among the top 100 of that same adjacent lung. Higher blood T cell density associated with longer overall survival, while higher adjacent-lung clonality associated with shorter survival. Multi-region tumor sequencing was not performed, so intratumor heterogeneity could not be excluded.

The sequence came from a man between 40 and 69 years old with stage III lung adenocarcinoma. Here the chain combines TRBV9 and TRBJ1-1, with the D gene not confidently named. This specimen was peripheral blood mononuclear cells, taken before any cancer treatment. The CDR3 here reads CASSPRTTEKGTEAFF. The DNA is TGTGCCAGCAGCCCTCGAACCACAGAGAAAGGGACTGAAGCTTTCTTT.